The 18 T cell receptor beta chains in this list originate from one sample, sequenced in a study of blood T cell repertoires in COVID-19. TCRdb's table, derived via immunoSEQ multiplex PCR, lists solely in-frame clones and lacks some. Found here are approximately 31,000 clones, around 86% of them singletons; the top ten hold around 17%. The sample was peripheral blood. The receptor source for this set is a woman in her sixties or seventies with active COVID-19.

The chain is built from TRBV19 and TRBJ2-2, with 7 bases fitting TRBD1. The germline V gene encodes CDR1 LNHDA and CDR2 SQIVND (reference sequence). This CDR3 has 15 residues. V lost 7 bases, J lost 4 bases, and 9 bases stayed unmatched. This chain's CDR3 is CASMLTGLGTGELFF. CDR3 DNA sequence: TGTGCCAGTATGCTGACAGGGTTGGGCACCGGGGAGCTGTTTTTT.

The V call is TRBV10-1, the J call TRBJ2-3; TRBD2 aligns across 10 bases. There are 14 residues in the CDR3. V lost 1 base to trimming and J lost 9 bases; unmatched junction nucleotides: 4. CDR1 is WNHNN and CDR2 is SYGVQD in the germline V gene (reference sequence). The DNA for the CDR3 is TGCGCCAGCAGTGAGTTTTCTAGCGGGGGAACGCAGTATTTT. It codes for CASSEFSSGGTQYF.

The rearrangement links TRBV28 to TRBJ1-2; D uncertain. The V end lost 3 bases, the J end lost 2 bases, and 4 bases lay between the germline ends. The V gene's germline CDR1 is MDHEN and CDR2 SYDVKM. The CDR3 is made up of 12 amino acids. The CDR3 sequence: CASSLRNYGYTF. The CDR3 DNA reads as TGTGCCAGCAGTTTGAGGAACTATGGCTACACCTTC.

The V call is TRBV3-1 (or the pseudogene TRBV3-2), the J call TRBJ2-1; 9 bases are shared with TRBD2. Germline CDR1 LGHDT, CDR2 YNNKEL (reference sequence). The CDR3 covers 15 residues. The V segment lost 6 bases and the J segment 1 base; nucleotides outside the gene matches: 4. The CDR3 nucleotides are TGTGCCAGCAGTGCGCGGGGGGGGTCCTACAATGAGCAGTTCTTC. Translated, it gives CASSARGGSYNEQFF.

The CDR3 loop reads CASSQKGFLGAEKLFF. DNA of the CDR3: TGTGCCAGCAGCCAAAAGGGGTTTTTGGGGGCTGAAAAACTGTTTTTT. The genes are TRBV3-1 (or the pseudogene TRBV3-2) and TRBJ1-4; tentatively, D is TRBD1 (6 bases). Per the germline V gene, CDR1 is LGHDT and CDR2 is YNNKEL (reference sequence). This CDR3 is 16 amino acids long. The V and J ends lost 2 bases and 7 bases respectively, with 17 bases between them.

The CDR3 sequence is CASSQTGGRTGELFF. DNA for the CDR3: TGTGCCAGCAGCCAAACAGGGGGTCGGACCGGGGAGCTGTTTTTT. The chain joins TRBV4-2 to TRBJ2-2, with 8 bases fitting TRBD1. Unmatched junction bases numbered 4, after V lost 2 bases and J lost 5 bases. CDR1 is LGHNA, CDR2 YNFKEQ, per germline. This CDR3 is built from 15 residues.

This sequence joins TRBV14 and TRBJ2-3; 11 bases line up with TRBD2. The CDR3 has 18 residues. Germline CDR1 SGHDN, CDR2 FVKESK. V shed 1 base and J 6 bases; nucleotides not matched to a gene: 12. For the CDR3, the DNA is TGTGCCAGCAGCCAAGCCCCTTCACTAGCGGGGGAGGGTGATACGCAGTATTTT. It translates to CASSQAPSLAGEGDTQYF.

The rearrangement links TRBV19 to TRBJ1-6; 8 bases are a match to TRBD1. The junction had 2 bases not matched to a gene; V was cut back by 6 bases and J by 7 bases. The CDR3 contains 13 residues. CDR1 is LNHDA and CDR2 is SQIVND in the germline V gene (reference sequence). Here the CDR3 DNA reads TGTGCCAGTAGCACAGGGGGGAATTCACCCCTCCACTTT. This gives the protein CASSTGGNSPLHF.

This clone was seen only a few times. The chain joins TRBV2 to TRBJ1-5; D uncertain. V lost 7 bases, J lost 1 base, and 17 bases lay in between. CDR1 is SNHLY and CDR2 is FYNNEI in the germline V gene. This CDR3 is built from 16 residues. In nucleotides, the CDR3 is TGTGCCAGCAATAGGGAGGGTGGGGTGAGCAATCAGCCCCAGCATTTT. This gives the protein CASNREGGVSNQPQHF.

The rearrangement uses TRBV2 and TRBJ2-5, with a tentative D call TRBD2 (7 bases). V lost 6 bases, J lost 5 bases, and 13 bases lay in between. Per germline, CDR1 SNHLY and CDR2 FYNNEI. The CDR3 extends over 13 amino acids. This CDR3 reads CASSQRGGETQYF. The DNA for the CDR3 is TGTGCCAGCAGCCAAAGGGGGGGGGAGACCCAGTACTTC.

The CDR3 sequence: CASSIKTGLQPQHF. The CDR3 nucleotides are TGTGCCAGTAGTATAAAGACAGGGCTTCAGCCCCAGCATTTT. The chain employs TRBV19 and TRBJ1-5; 7 nucleotides align to TRBD1. The CDR3 loop spans 14 amino acids. Germline loops: CDR1 LNHDA, CDR2 SQIVND (reference sequence). With 2 bases clipped from V and 6 bases from J, the junction kept 4 bases outside the gene matches.

V and J are TRBV7-9 and TRBJ2-7; D might be TRBD2 (5 bases). The CDR3 is made up of 13 amino acids. The ends were cut back, 1 base at V and 5 bases at J, with 9 bases in the middle. Germline CDR1 reads SEHNR; CDR2 reads FQNEAQ (reference sequence). In DNA, the CDR3 is TGTGCCAGCAGCTTAGTTCTAGCTAACGAGCAGTACTTC. Its translation: CASSLVLANEQYF.

The chain recombines TRBV11-3 with TRBJ2-1, with 9 bases that match TRBD2. J gave up 9 bases and V 0 bases, and 0 bases lay outside the gene matches. The germline V gene encodes CDR1 SGHNT and CDR2 YENEEA. CDR3 length: 13 residues. CDR3 bases: TGTGCCAGCAGCTTAGAAGCGGGAGGTGAGCAGTTCTTC. It translates to CASSLEAGGEQFF.

The chain links TRBV6-6 to TRBJ1-4; 8 bases are shared with TRBD1. From germline, CDR1 is MNHNY and CDR2 SVGAGI (reference sequence). This CDR3 comprises 16 residues. The V and J ends lost 7 bases and 7 bases, in that order; junction bases with no gene match: 14. CDR3 residues: CASILRTGRIGEKLFF. DNA for the CDR3: TGTGCCAGCATTTTACGGACAGGGCGAATCGGTGAAAAACTGTTTTTT.

This chain links TRBV11-3 with TRBJ2-1, with a possible D match to TRBD1 (5 bases). There are 13 residues in the CDR3. V was pared by 1 base and J by 8 bases, with 9 bases between. In germline, CDR1 is SGHNT, CDR2 YENEEA. The DNA of the CDR3 is TGTGCCAGCAGCTTAGTCCAGGGTGATGAGCAGTTCTTC. Translating it yields CASSLVQGDEQFF.

The V call is TRBV28, the J call TRBJ2-1, with TRBD1 matching over 9 bases. J gave up 7 bases and V 3 bases, and 10 bases lay outside the gene matches. This CDR3 spans 16 amino acids. Germline V gene lookup returns CDR1 MDHEN and CDR2 SYDVKM. This CDR3 reads CASSLYGTGNLNEQFF. In DNA, the CDR3 is TGTGCCAGCAGTTTGTACGGGACAGGGAATTTGAATGAGCAGTTCTTC.

The V and J genes are TRBV7-9 and TRBJ2-3; TRBD2 aligns across 9 bases. The ends lost 0 bases at V and 6 bases at J; junction bases unmatched: 7. The V gene's germline CDR1 is SEHNR and CDR2 FQNEAQ (reference sequence). The CDR3 spans 16 residues. CDR3 nucleotides: TGTGCCAGCAGCTTAGCAGGCGGGGGGGCCATCGATACGCAGTATTTT. Translation: CASSLAGGGAIDTQYF.

The CDR3 here is CASSLARLAGGRGTDTQYF. DNA of the CDR3: TGTGCCAGCAGCTTAGCGCGTTTAGCGGGGGGGCGGGGCACAGATACGCAGTATTTT. The chain uses TRBV7-8 and TRBJ2-3, with 11 bases aligning to TRBD2. Germline values: CDR1 SGHVS, CDR2 FQNEAQ. Trimming took 0 bases from V and 1 from J; bases not matched to a gene: 9. The CDR3 length is 19 residues. The entire variable domain, with the rest obtained from reference TRBV7-8 and TRBJ2-3, is as follows: GAGVSQSPRYKVAKRGQDVALRCDPISGHVSLFWYQQALGQGPEFLTYFQNEAQLDKSGLPSDRFFAERPEGSVSTLKIQRTQQEDSAVYLCASSLARLAGGRGTDTQYFGPGTRLTVL.